This T cell receptor beta chain was captured in a study of persistence of HIV-infected CD4 T cells. For the study at large: Isolated cells were CMV- and HIV-1 Gag-responding CD4+ T cells.

Lysates of CMV-infected fibroblasts at around 9.8 ug/mL stimulated these cells. CD40L/CD69 double-negative CD45RO-high memory CD4+ T cells were collected. Sequencing used immunoSEQ version 4 in survey mode. Assay used: immunoSEQ multiplex PCR; TCRdb lists only in-frame clones, some missing. The sample carries about 33,000 clones, 82% recorded once. General observations from the study: The rare CMV-responding cells with HIV-1 proviruses were not separately TCR-sequenced.

About this clone itself: Its antigen is unknown.

The material was CD4+ T cells sorted from PBMCs after approximately 19-hour stimulation, obtained from a patient who received antiretroviral therapy. The sequence was obtained from an adult woman with HIV who was CMV-seropositive.

CDR3 in amino acids: CASSTQGAETQYF. DNA of the CDR3: TGTGCCAGCAGTACACAGGGGGCCGAGACCCAGTACTTC. This rearrangement joins TRBV2 to TRBJ2-5; TRBD1 matches at 9 bases. CDR3 length: 13 residues. Germline V gene sequence: CDR1 SNHLY, CDR2 FYNNEI. V was pared by 5 bases and J by 5 bases, with 3 bases of the junction left unmatched.